This T cell receptor beta chain was observed in a study of blood T cell repertoires in COVID-19. For the study at large: Sites across the United States, Italy and Spain contributed samples from acute and convalescent COVID-19. Nucleic acid was either cDNA or gDNA, and it came from T cells, B-cell-depleted T cells, or PBMCs.

Enrollment of patients from Seattle took place during active infection, with longitudinal follow-up. The CDR3 extends over 15 amino acids. Germline V lookup: CDR1 KGHSH, CDR2 LQKENI. Trimming took off 7 bases at V and 0 bases at J, with 15 bases between the two ends. Under the authors' procedure: Reference gene primer amplification in the assay estimated nucleated cell counts. The assay was immunoSEQ multiplex PCR, and TCRdb's table has in-frame clones only and misses some. The DNA was the basis for D and trimming; V, J and clone size are from that table. The sample lists about 98,000 clones; around nine tenths were seen once.

The rearrangement links TRBV18 to TRBJ1-1; D might be TRBD1 (5 bases). The clonotype was recovered from a woman in her 50s with COVID-19, enrolled during active disease. Input material: peripheral blood. Here the CDR3 DNA reads TGTGCCAGCTTCCAAGGGGCCGAGATGAACACTGAAGCTTTCTTT. It encodes CASFQGAEMNTEAFF.